This record concerns one TCR beta chain sequence. This sample is part of a study of blood T cell repertoires in COVID-19. V was pared by 0 bases and J by 6 bases, with 11 bases between. The CDR3 is 13 residues long. Germline loops: CDR1 GTSNPN, CDR2 SVGIG (reference sequence). TCRdb keeps only in-frame clones here, not all; method: immunoSEQ multiplex PCR. The sample holds approximately 280,000 clones, approximately 88% seen once. Sequenced input: PBMCs or T cells enriched from blood (not recorded which). The clonotype comes from a woman between 35 and 50 years old who had recovered from COVID-19. The chain employs TRBV30 and TRBJ2-5, with D hard to call. The CDR3 DNA follows: TGTGCCTGGAGTGTATTGTTGAGTAAGACCCAGTACTTC. Protein sequence: CAWSVLLSKTQYF.